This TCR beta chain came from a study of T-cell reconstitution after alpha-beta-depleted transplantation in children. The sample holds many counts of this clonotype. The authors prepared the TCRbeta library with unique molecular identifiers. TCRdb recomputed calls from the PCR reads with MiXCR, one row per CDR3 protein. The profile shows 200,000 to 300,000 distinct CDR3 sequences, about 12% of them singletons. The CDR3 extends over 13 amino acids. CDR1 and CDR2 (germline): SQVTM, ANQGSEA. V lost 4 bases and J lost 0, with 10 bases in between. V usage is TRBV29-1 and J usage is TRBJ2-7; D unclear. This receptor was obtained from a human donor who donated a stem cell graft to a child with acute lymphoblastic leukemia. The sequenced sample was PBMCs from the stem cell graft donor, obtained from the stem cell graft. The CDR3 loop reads CSVVTTSSYEQYF. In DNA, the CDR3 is TGCAGCGTTGTCACTACATCCTCCTACGAGCAGTACTTC.